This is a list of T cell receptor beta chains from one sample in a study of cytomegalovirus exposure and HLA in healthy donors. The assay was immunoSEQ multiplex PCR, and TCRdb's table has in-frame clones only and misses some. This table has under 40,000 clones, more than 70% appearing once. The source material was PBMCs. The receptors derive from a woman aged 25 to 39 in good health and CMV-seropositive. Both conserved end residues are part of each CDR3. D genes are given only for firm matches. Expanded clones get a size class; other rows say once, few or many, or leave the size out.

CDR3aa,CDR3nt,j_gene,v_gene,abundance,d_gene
CASTASGGNEQFF,TGTGCCAGCACCGCTAGCGGGGGCAATGAGCAGTTCTTC,TRBJ2-1,TRBV9,.,TRBD2
CASSPPDRENEKLFF,TGTGCCAGCAGTCCCCCGGACAGGGAAAATGAAAAACTGTTTTTT,TRBJ1-4,TRBV6-5,.,TRBD1
CASSVVPSGRGETQYF,TGTGCCAGCAGCGTAGTTCCTAGCGGGAGGGGGGAGACCCAGTACTTC,TRBJ2-5,TRBV9,.,TRBD2
CASSTSPGDRVDTQYF,TGTGCCAGTAGTACCTCGCCGGGGGACAGGGTTGATACGCAGTATTTT,TRBJ2-3,TRBV19,.,TRBD1
CASSERGHAGNQPQHF,TGTGCCAGCAGTGAACGGGGACATGCGGGCAATCAGCCCCAGCATTTT,TRBJ1-5,TRBV25-1,once,.
CASSLVLAQSYEQYF,TGTGCCAGCAGCTTAGTACTTGCCCAATCCTACGAGCAGTACTTC,TRBJ2-7,TRBV7-8,.,.
CASSLVERANTEAFF,TGTGCCAGCAGCTTAGTAGAGAGAGCGAACACTGAAGCTTTCTTT,TRBJ1-1,TRBV11-2,.,.
CASSFGQVNSPLHF,TGTGCCAGTAGTTTTGGACAGGTTAATTCACCCCTCCACTTT,TRBJ1-6,TRBV19,.,TRBD1
CASSPKKRYGRSYNEQFF,TGTGCCAGCAGCCCGAAAAAGAGGTACGGGAGGAGCTACAATGAGCAGTTCTTC,TRBJ2-1,TRBV14,.,TRBD2
CASSKTDSPLSGANVLTF,TGTGCCAGCAGCAAAACAGATTCTCCCCTCTCTGGGGCCAACGTCCTGACTTTC,TRBJ2-6,TRBV7-9,.,.
CASSFQSGQGSQPQHF,TGTGCCAGCAGCTTCCAAAGCGGACAGGGAAGTCAGCCCCAGCATTTT,TRBJ1-5,TRBV5-6,.,TRBD1
CASSLEGQGAYEQYF,TGTGCCAGCAGCTTAGAGGGACAGGGGGCCTACGAGCAGTACTTC,TRBJ2-7,TRBV13,.,TRBD1
CASSPRTGGSSYEQYF,TGTGCCAGCTCACCCCGGACAGGGGGTTCTTCCTACGAGCAGTACTTC,TRBJ2-7,TRBV18,.,TRBD1
CASSYRTEDSYEQYF,TGTGCCAGCAGTTACAGGACAGAGGACTCCTACGAGCAGTACTTC,TRBJ2-7,TRBV28,.,.
CASSQTPDVRNYEQYF,TGCGCCAGCAGCCAAACCCCCGATGTGAGAAACTACGAGCAGTACTTC,TRBJ2-7,TRBV4-1,.,.
CASSQNPGGSYEQYF,TGTGCCAGCAGCCAAAATCCGGGGGGCTCCTACGAGCAGTACTTC,TRBJ2-7,TRBV7-3,.,TRBD2
CASSGTGVAKNIQYF,TGTGCCAGTAGCGGGACAGGGGTAGCCAAAAACATTCAGTACTTC,TRBJ2-4,TRBV19,.,TRBD1
CPSSATSGPYNEQFF,TGTCCCAGCAGCGCGACTAGCGGGCCCTACAATGAGCAGTTCTTC,TRBJ2-1,TRBV7-2,.,TRBD2
CASSETDRGSNQPQHF,TGTGCCAGCAGTGAAACGGACAGGGGATCCAATCAGCCCCAGCATTTT,TRBJ1-5,TRBV6-1,few,TRBD1
CAWGHSGGQPQHF,TGTGCCTGGGGACATTCGGGGGGTCAGCCCCAGCATTTT,TRBJ1-5,TRBV30,.,.